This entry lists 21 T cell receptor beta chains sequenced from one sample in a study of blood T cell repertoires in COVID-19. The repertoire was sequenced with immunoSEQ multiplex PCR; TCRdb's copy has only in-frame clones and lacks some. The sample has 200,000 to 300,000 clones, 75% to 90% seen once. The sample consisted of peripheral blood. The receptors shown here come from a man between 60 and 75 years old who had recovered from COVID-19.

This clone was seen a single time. The CDR3 coding sequence is TGTGCCACCCAGGACAAACAGGGGCCCGGGACAGATACGCAGTATTTT. The encoded protein is CATQDKQGPGTDTQYF. V is TRBV24-1 and J is TRBJ2-3; TRBD1 matches at 7 bases. Germline loops: CDR1 KGHDR, CDR2 SFDVKD. The CDR3 is made up of 16 amino acids. With V trimmed by 9 bases and J by 3 bases, 14 bases remained unmatched.

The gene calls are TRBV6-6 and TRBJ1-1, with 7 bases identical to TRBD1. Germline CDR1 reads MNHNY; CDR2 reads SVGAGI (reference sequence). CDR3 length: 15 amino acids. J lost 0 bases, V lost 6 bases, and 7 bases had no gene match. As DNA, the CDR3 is TGTGCCAGCAGCCTAACCACAGGGGTGAACACTGAAGCTTTCTTT. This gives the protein CASSLTTGVNTEAFF.

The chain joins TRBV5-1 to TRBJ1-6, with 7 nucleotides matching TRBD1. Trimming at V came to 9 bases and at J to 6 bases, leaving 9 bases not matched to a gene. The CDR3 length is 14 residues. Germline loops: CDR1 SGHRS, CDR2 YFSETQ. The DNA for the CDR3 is TGCGCCACGTCTCCGACAGGGTTTAATTCACCCCTCCACTTT. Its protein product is CATSPTGFNSPLHF.

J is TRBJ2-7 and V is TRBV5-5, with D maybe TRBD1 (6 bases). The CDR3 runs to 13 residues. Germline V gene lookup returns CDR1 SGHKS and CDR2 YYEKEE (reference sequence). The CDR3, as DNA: TGTGCCAGCAGCCATACTACAGGGTACGGGCAGTACGTC. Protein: CASSHTTGYGQYV.

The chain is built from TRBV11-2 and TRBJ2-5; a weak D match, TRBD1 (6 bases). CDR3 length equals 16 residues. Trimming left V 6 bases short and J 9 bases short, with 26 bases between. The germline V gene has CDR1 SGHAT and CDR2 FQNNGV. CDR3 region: CASRFVGGISGRPQYF. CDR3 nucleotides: TGTGCCAGCAGATTTGTTGGGGGCATTAGTGGGCGGCCCCAGTACTTC.

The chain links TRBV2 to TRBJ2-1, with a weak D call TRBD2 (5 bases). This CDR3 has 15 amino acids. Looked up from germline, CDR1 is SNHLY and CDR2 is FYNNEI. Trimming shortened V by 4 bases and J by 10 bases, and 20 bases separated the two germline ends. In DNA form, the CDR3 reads TGTGCCAGCAGTGGGGAGTCAGCCTCAATCACCGAGCAGTTCTTC. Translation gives CASSGESASITEQFF.

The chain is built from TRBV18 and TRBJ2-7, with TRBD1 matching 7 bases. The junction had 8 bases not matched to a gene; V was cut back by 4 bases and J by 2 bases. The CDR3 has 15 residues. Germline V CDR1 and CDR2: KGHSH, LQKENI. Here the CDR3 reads CASSRTGTATYEQYF. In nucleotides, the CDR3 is TGTGCCAGCTCACGTACCGGGACAGCCACCTACGAGCAGTACTTC.

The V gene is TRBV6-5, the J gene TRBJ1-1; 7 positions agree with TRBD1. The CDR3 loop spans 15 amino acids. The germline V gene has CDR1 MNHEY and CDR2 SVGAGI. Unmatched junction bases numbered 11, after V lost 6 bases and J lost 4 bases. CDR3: CASRSKNRGVTEAFF. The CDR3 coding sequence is TGTGCCAGCAGGTCTAAGAACAGGGGTGTCACTGAAGCTTTCTTT.

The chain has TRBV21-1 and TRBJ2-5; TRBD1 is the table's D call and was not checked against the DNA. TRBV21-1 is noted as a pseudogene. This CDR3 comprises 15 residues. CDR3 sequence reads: CASSKAGTCRETQYF. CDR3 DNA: TGTGCCAGCAGCAAAGCGGGCACGTGTCGGGAGACCCAGTACTTC.

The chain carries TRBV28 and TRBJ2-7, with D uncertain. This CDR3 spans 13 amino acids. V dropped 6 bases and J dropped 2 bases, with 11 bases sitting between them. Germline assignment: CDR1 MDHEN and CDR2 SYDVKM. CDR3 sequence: CASRRGSTYEQYV. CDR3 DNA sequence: TGTGCCAGCAGGCGAGGTAGTACCTACGAGCAGTACGTC.

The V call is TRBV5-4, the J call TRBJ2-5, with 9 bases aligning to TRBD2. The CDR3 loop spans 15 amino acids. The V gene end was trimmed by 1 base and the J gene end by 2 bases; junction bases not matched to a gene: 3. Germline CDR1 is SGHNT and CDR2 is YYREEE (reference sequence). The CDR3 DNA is TGTGCCAGCAGCTTGACTAGCGGGCCACAAGAGACCCAGTACTTC. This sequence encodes CASSLTSGPQETQYF.

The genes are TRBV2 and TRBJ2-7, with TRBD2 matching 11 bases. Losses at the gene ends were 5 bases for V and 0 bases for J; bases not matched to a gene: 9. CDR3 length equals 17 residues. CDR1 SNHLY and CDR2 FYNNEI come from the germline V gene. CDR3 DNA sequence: TGTGCCAGCAGTATTAGCGGGGGGGCCTTTAGCTCCTACGAGCAGTACTTC. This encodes CASSISGGAFSSYEQYF.

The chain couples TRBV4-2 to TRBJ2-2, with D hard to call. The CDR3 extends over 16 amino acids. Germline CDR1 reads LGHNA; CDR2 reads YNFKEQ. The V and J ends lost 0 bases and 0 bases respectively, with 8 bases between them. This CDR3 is CASSQEGRTNTGELFF. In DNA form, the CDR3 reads TGTGCCAGCAGCCAAGAGGGCAGGACGAACACCGGGGAGCTGTTTTTT.

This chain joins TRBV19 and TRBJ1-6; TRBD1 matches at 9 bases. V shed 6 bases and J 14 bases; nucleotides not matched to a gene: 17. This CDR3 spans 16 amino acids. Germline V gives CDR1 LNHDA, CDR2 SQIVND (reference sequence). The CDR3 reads CASRPRDRDRDFTLHF. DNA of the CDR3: TGTGCCAGTAGACCTCGCGACCGGGACAGGGATTTCACCCTCCACTTT.

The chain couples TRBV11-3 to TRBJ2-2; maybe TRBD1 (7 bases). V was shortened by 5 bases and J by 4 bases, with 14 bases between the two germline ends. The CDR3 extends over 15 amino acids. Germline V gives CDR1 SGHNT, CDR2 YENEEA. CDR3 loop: CASSGRGRRTGELFF. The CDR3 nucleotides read TGTGCCAGCAGCGGCAGGGGGAGGCGCACCGGGGAGCTGTTTTTT.

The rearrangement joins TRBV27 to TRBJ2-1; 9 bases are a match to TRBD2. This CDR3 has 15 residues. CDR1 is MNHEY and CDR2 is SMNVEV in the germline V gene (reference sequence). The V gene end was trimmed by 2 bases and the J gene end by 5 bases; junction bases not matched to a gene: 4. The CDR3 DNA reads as TGTGCCAGCAGTTTAGAGCGGGGGGTCCACAATGAGCAGTTCTTC. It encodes CASSLERGVHNEQFF.

CDR3 DNA sequence: TGTGCCACCAGCAGGGTTGGGGGGGGGAACACTGAAGCTTTCTTT. As protein: CATSRVGGGNTEAFF. V gene TRBV15 combines with J gene TRBJ1-1, with D tentatively TRBD1 (5 bases). Trimming pared 3 bases from V and 1 base from J, leaving 12 bases between. Germline CDR1 reads LNHNV; CDR2 reads YYDKDF (reference sequence). This CDR3 comprises 15 residues.

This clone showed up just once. CDR3 region: CASSPGLAGLYEQYF. CDR3 bases: TGTGCCAGCTCACCGGGACTAGCAGGGCTATACGAGCAGTACTTC. V usage is TRBV18 and J usage is TRBJ2-7; 9 nucleotides agree with TRBD2. The CDR3 consists of 15 residues. Losses at the gene ends were 3 bases for V and 4 bases for J; bases not matched to a gene: 7. Germline CDR1 and CDR2: KGHSH and LQKENI. Full variable domain (remainder filled in from reference TRBV18 and TRBJ2-7): NAGVMQNPRHLVRRRGQEARLRCSPMKGHSHVYWYRQLPEEGLKFMVYLQKENIIDESGMPKERFSAEFPKEGPSILRIQQVVRGDSAAYFCASSPGLAGLYEQYFGPGTRLTVT.

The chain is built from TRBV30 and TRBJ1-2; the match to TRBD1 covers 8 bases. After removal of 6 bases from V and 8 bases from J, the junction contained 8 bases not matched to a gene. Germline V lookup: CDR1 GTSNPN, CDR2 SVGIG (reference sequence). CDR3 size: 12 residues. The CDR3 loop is CACTENRGGYTF. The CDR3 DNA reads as TGTGCCTGTACAGAGAACAGGGGGGGCTACACCTTC.

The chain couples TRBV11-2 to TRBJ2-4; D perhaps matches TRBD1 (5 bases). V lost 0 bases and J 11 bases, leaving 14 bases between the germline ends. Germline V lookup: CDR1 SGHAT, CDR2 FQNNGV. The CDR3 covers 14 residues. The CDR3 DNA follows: TGTGCCAGCAGCTTAGACGTAACAGGTTCAGTTCAGTACTTC. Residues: CASSLDVTGSVQYF.

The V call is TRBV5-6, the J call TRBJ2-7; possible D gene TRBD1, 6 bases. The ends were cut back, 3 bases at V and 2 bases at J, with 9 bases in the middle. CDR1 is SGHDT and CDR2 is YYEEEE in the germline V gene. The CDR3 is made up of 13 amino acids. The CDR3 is CASSSDSPYEQYV. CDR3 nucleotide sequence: TGTGCCAGCAGCTCGGACAGCCCCTACGAGCAGTACGTC.